One T cell receptor (beta chain) is described in this entry. The sample originates from a study of T-cell reconstitution after alpha-beta-depleted transplantation in children. CDR1 SQVTM and CDR2 ANQGSEA come from the germline V gene. J gave up 4 bases and V 4 bases, and 6 bases lay outside the gene matches. This CDR3 is built from 14 residues. Preparation of the TCRbeta library involved a method that used unique molecular identifiers. TCRdb reanalysed the PCR reads using MiXCR and keeps one entry per CDR3 protein. This table holds some 590,000 distinct CDR3 sequences, under 12% found once. The chain couples TRBV29-1 to TRBJ1-4, with TRBD1 matching 7 bases. The clonotype comes from a human donor who donated a stem cell graft to a child with acute myeloid leukemia. The specimen comprised PBMCs from the stem cell graft donor, sampled from the stem cell graft. DNA for the CDR3: TGCAGCGTTGTCCGACAGGGTTATAATGAAAAACTGTTTTTT. Translated: CSVVRQGYNEKLFF.